Below, 31 T cell receptor beta chains from the same sample are listed, as sequenced in a study of blood T cell repertoires in COVID-19. This table comes from immunoSEQ multiplex PCR, and its TCRdb copy is limited to in-frame clones, with some not included. The table includes around 260,000 clones, around nine tenths detected once. Input material: peripheral blood. The receptors come from a woman aged 40 to 50 who had recovered from COVID-19.

The V gene is TRBV3-1 (or the pseudogene TRBV3-2), the J gene TRBJ2-1; 14 nucleotides line up with TRBD2. Per germline, CDR1 LGHDT and CDR2 YNNKEL (reference sequence). The CDR3 has 16 residues. J gave up 9 bases and V 4 bases, and 8 bases lay outside the gene matches. The CDR3 nucleotides are TGTGCCAGCAGCCTCTCGACTAGCGGGAGGGCGAGTGAGCAGTTCTTC. Its protein product is CASSLSTSGRASEQFF.

The V gene is TRBV4-1, the J gene TRBJ2-2; tentative D call: TRBD2 (6 bases). Germline CDR1 MGHRA, CDR2 YSYEKL. This CDR3 has 17 residues. V was trimmed by 0 bases and J by 1 base, leaving 12 bases between them. CDR3 sequence: CASSQEGAGRNTGELFF. CDR3 nucleotide sequence: TGCGCCAGCAGCCAAGAAGGCGCGGGAAGGAACACCGGGGAGCTGTTTTTT.

The CDR3 here is CASSIVGTGVYQPQHF. As DNA, the CDR3 is TGTGCCAGTAGTATAGTCGGAACAGGGGTATATCAGCCCCAGCATTTT. V and J are TRBV19 and TRBJ1-5; 7 bases fit TRBD1. V lost 1 base, J lost 5 bases, and 8 bases stayed unmatched. Germline CDR1 LNHDA, CDR2 SQIVND (reference sequence). This CDR3 region has 16 residues.

The chain joins TRBV28 to TRBJ2-4; 8 bases match TRBD1. CDR3 length: 14 residues. Germline loops: CDR1 MDHEN, CDR2 SYDVKM. After removal of 6 bases from V and 9 bases from J, the junction contained 10 bases not matched to a gene. CDR3 region: CASRDGQGIAIQYF. CDR3 in DNA: TGTGCCAGCAGGGATGGACAGGGCATAGCCATTCAGTACTTC. Variable domain in full (rest from reference TRBV28 and TRBJ2-4): DVKVTQSSRYLVKRTGEKVFLECVQDMDHENMFWYRQDPGLGLRLIYFSYDVKMKEKGDIPEGYSVSREKKERFSLILESASTNQTSMYLCASRDGQGIAIQYFGAGTRLSVL.

This clone occurred a few times. The chain couples TRBV10-3 to TRBJ2-3; possibly TRBD2 for D (5 bases). CDR1 is ENHRY and CDR2 is SYGVKD in the germline V gene. This CDR3 is 15 amino acids long. V shed 10 bases and J shed 2 bases, with 19 bases lying between them. The CDR3 region is CATKSADRLTDTQYF. CDR3 nucleotides: TGTGCCACCAAATCAGCGGATCGGCTCACAGATACGCAGTATTTT.

The chain carries TRBV4-2 and TRBJ2-2, with D hard to call. Germline assignment: CDR1 LGHNA and CDR2 YNFKEQ. The V end was cut by 1 base, the J end by 0 bases, with 3 bases between. This CDR3 region has 14 residues. CDR3 sequence reads: CASSQVTNTGELFF. CDR3 nucleotides: TGTGCCAGCAGCCAAGTCACGAACACCGGGGAGCTGTTTTTT.

The rearrangement joins TRBV18 to TRBJ2-1; 10 bases are a match to TRBD2. The germline gives CDR1 KGHSH, CDR2 LQKENI. V shed 3 bases and J 4 bases; nucleotides not matched to a gene: 6. The CDR3 loop spans 16 amino acids. The DNA for the CDR3 is TGTGCCAGCTCACCGATAGCGGGAGGTTCGTACAATGAGCAGTTCTTC. Amino acids: CASSPIAGGSYNEQFF.

The chain uses TRBV4-1 and TRBJ2-2; possibly TRBD1 for D (7 bases). The CDR3 has 16 amino acids. V lost 1 base and J lost 2, with 11 bases in between. Germline CDR1 is MGHRA and CDR2 is YSYEKL. The CDR3 coding sequence is TGCGCCAGCAGCCAAGGACTAGGGGGCAACACCGGGGAGCTGTTTTTT. It specifies CASSQGLGGNTGELFF.

The chain uses TRBV11-3 and TRBJ2-1; D is unclear. Germline V gives CDR1 SGHNT, CDR2 YENEEA. Trimming took off 3 bases at V and 8 bases at J, with 17 bases between the two ends. The CDR3 extends over 15 amino acids. CDR3 loop: CASSFSPSRADEQFF. CDR3 coding DNA: TGTGCCAGCAGCTTTAGCCCTAGTAGAGCAGATGAGCAGTTCTTC.

The J gene is TRBJ2-7, the V gene TRBV7-2; 7 nucleotides match TRBD2. V was pared by 5 bases and J by 4 bases, with 8 bases of the junction left unmatched. The CDR3 runs 14 residues. Germline V gene lookup returns CDR1 SGHTA and CDR2 FQGNSA. The DNA for the CDR3 is TGTGCCAGCAGCACCCTAGCGGACTTATACGAGCAGTACTTC. Amino acid sequence: CASSTLADLYEQYF.

The gene calls are TRBV10-3 and TRBJ1-1; 9 bases agree with TRBD1. The CDR3 has 13 amino acids. In germline, CDR1 is ENHRY, CDR2 SYGVKD. Trimming at V came to 6 bases and at J to 1 base, leaving 0 bases not matched to a gene. This CDR3 is CAIRQGANTEAFF. CDR3 nucleotide sequence: TGTGCCATCAGACAGGGGGCGAACACTGAAGCTTTCTTT.

CDR3 protein: CSAAGGAWGTEAFF. The CDR3 DNA follows: TGCAGCGCCGCCGGGGGGGCCTGGGGCACTGAAGCTTTCTTT. The rearrangement joins TRBV29-1 to TRBJ1-1; D perhaps matches TRBD1 (6 bases). Trimming pared 7 bases from V and 4 bases from J, leaving 19 bases between. The CDR3 is made up of 14 amino acids. Germline assignment: CDR1 SQVTM and CDR2 ANQGSEA.

The V and J genes are TRBV27 and TRBJ2-5, with D perhaps matching TRBD1 (5 bases). There are 13 residues in the CDR3. Trimming removed 6 bases at V and 7 bases at J, with 15 bases between. The V gene's germline CDR1 is MNHEY and CDR2 SMNVEV (reference sequence). CDR3: CASRTVPEGTQYF. DNA of the CDR3: TGTGCCAGCAGGACAGTCCCGGAAGGGACCCAGTACTTC.

The genes are TRBV7-6 and TRBJ1-3; D not certain. This CDR3 has 14 amino acids. CDR1 and CDR2 (germline): SGHVS, FNYEAQ. Trimming removed 5 bases at V and 0 bases at J, with 8 bases between. The CDR3 loop reads CASSQQNSGNTIYF. In DNA, the CDR3 is TGTGCCAGCAGCCAACAGAACTCTGGAAACACCATATATTTT.

The rearrangement uses TRBV5-4 and TRBJ1-1, with D possibly being TRBD1 (6 bases). In germline, CDR1 is SGHNT, CDR2 YYREEE (reference sequence). The V end lost 2 bases, the J end lost 0 bases, and 14 bases lay between the germline ends. The CDR3 is made up of 16 amino acids. The CDR3 bases are TGTGCCAGCAGCTTCGGGGGGCAAGGGTTGAACACTGAAGCTTTCTTT. Its protein is CASSFGGQGLNTEAFF.

This chain connects TRBV2 to TRBJ1-2; 9 positions match TRBD1. The J segment lost 6 bases and the V segment lost 6 bases, leaving 8 bases of the junction unmatched. The CDR3 consists of 14 residues. Germline V gives CDR1 SNHLY, CDR2 FYNNEI. The CDR3 sequence is CASRWTGEGDGYTF. CDR3 DNA: TGTGCCAGCAGGTGGACAGGGGAAGGGGATGGCTACACCTTC.

This clone was recorded only once. The rearrangement uses TRBV5-8 and TRBJ2-7, with 13 bases aligning to TRBD2. The length of the CDR3 is 15 residues. V lost 4 bases and J lost 9; bases outside the gene matches: 10. CDR1 SGHTS and CDR2 YDEGEE come from the germline V gene. This CDR3 is CASSGPGLAGPAQYF. CDR3 nucleotide sequence: TGTGCCAGCAGCGGTCCGGGACTAGCGGGGCCGGCGCAGTACTTC.

Written as DNA, the CDR3 is TGTGCCAGCAGTTATAGCGGGAATGCTAATGAGCAGTTCTTC. It is translated as CASSYSGNANEQFF. The chain is built from TRBV6-5 and TRBJ2-1; TRBD2 matches 8 bases. Germline CDR1 is MNHEY and CDR2 is SVGAGI. The junction had 5 bases not matched to a gene; V was cut back by 3 bases and J by 7 bases. The CDR3 consists of 14 residues.

The V call is TRBV2, the J call TRBJ2-7, with TRBD2 matching 11 bases. The V gene's germline CDR1 is SNHLY and CDR2 FYNNEI. Trimming cost V 6 bases and J 0 bases; bases outside gene matches: 1. The CDR3 totals 14 residues. CDR3 sequence (DNA): TGTGCCAGCAGGACTAGCGGGATCTCCTACGAGCAGTACTTC. This sequence encodes CASRTSGISYEQYF.

The chain couples TRBV30 to TRBJ1-1; 9 bases map to TRBD1. This CDR3 has 14 residues. CDR1 is GTSNPN and CDR2 is SVGIG in the germline V gene (reference sequence). J was trimmed by 4 bases and V by 4 bases; bases with no gene match: 7. The CDR3 nucleotides read TGTGCCTGGACCGAGACAGGGGGGTTCACTGAAGCTTTCTTT. Translating gives CAWTETGGFTEAFF.

The CDR3 here is CATSRGQGKRYEQYF. The CDR3 nucleotides read TGTGCCACCAGCAGAGGACAGGGAAAGCGCTACGAGCAGTACTTC. The V and J genes are TRBV15 and TRBJ2-7; 7 bases fit TRBD1. V lost 1 base to trimming and J lost 3 bases; unmatched junction nucleotides: 6. The germline V gene encodes CDR1 LNHNV and CDR2 YYDKDF (reference sequence). The CDR3 extends over 15 amino acids.

This clone has only a few counts. The chain links TRBV7-2 to TRBJ2-5; 7 positions match TRBD2. V was clipped by 0 bases and J by 4 bases; unmatched bases: 5. Germline V gene sequence: CDR1 SGHTA, CDR2 FQGNSA. CDR3 size: 15 residues. CDR3 protein: CASSLAGGPGETQYF. The CDR3 DNA reads TGTGCCAGCAGCTTAGCGGGAGGGCCCGGAGAGACCCAGTACTTC.

The chain joins TRBV5-1 to TRBJ2-2; 7 bases match TRBD2. The CDR3 length is 17 residues. Germline loops: CDR1 SGHRS, CDR2 YFSETQ. J lost 3 bases, V lost 0 bases, and 8 bases had no gene match. The CDR3 nucleotides are TGCGCCAGCAGCTTGGTGTCTAGCGGAGATCACACCGGGGAGCTGTTTTTT. It codes for CASSLVSSGDHTGELFF. The whole variable domain, remainder taken from reference TRBV5-1 and TRBJ2-2, is KAGVTQTPRYLIKTRGQQVTLSCSPISGHRSVSWYQQTPGQGLQFLFEYFSETQRNKGNFPGRFSGRQFSNSRSEMNVSTLELGDSALYLCASSLVSSGDHTGELFFGEGSRLTVL.

The V call is TRBV29-1, the J call TRBJ1-1; D unresolved. Germline V gene sequence: CDR1 SQVTM, CDR2 ANQGSEA. This CDR3 has 10 residues. V was trimmed by 7 bases and J by 1 base, leaving 4 bases between them. The CDR3 loop is CSAGNTEAFF. In DNA, the CDR3 is TGCAGCGCCGGGAACACTGAAGCTTTCTTT.

The gene calls are TRBV18 and TRBJ2-3; 7 bases line up with TRBD2. Germline V lookup: CDR1 KGHSH, CDR2 LQKENI. Unmatched junction bases numbered 2, after V lost 0 bases and J lost 8 bases. The CDR3 sequence is 13 residues long. CDR3 sequence (DNA): TGTGCCAGCTCACCACCGGGAGGGACTACGCAGTATTTT. This translates into CASSPPGGTTQYF.

The gene calls are TRBV5-6 and TRBJ2-1; D is ambiguous. With 4 bases removed from V and 10 bases from J, the gap between germline ends came to 9 bases. Germline V gene lookup returns CDR1 SGHDT and CDR2 YYEEEE. The CDR3 sequence is 11 residues long. CDR3 amino acids: CASSGTLEQFF. As DNA, the CDR3 is TGTGCCAGCAGCGGCACCTTGGAGCAGTTCTTC.

V gene TRBV6-5 combines with J gene TRBJ1-5; 9 nucleotides line up with TRBD1. CDR3 length: 14 amino acids. V gave up 6 bases and J gave up 10 bases; unmatched junction bases: 10. Germline assignment: CDR1 MNHEY and CDR2 SVGAGI. CDR3 protein: CASRDLQGASPQHF. The DNA for the CDR3 is TGTGCCAGCAGGGATTTACAGGGGGCGAGCCCCCAGCATTTT.

Here the CDR3 DNA reads TGTGCCAGCAGCCGCATTCCCGGGACAGGGGAGGGGGGCTACACCTTC. Translation gives CASSRIPGTGEGGYTF. The chain recombines TRBV3-1 (or the pseudogene TRBV3-2) with TRBJ1-2; 10 nucleotides match TRBD1. Unmatched junction bases numbered 13, after V lost 4 bases and J lost 8 bases. The CDR3 sequence is 16 residues long. Germline V gene data show CDR1 as LGHDT and CDR2 as YNNKEL (reference sequence).

The rearrangement joins TRBV9 to TRBJ1-6, with 7 positions matching TRBD1. V dropped 0 bases and J dropped 9; count of bases not matched to a gene: 9. CDR3 length: 16 residues. Germline CDR1 reads SGDLS; CDR2 reads YYNGEE. CDR3 protein: CASSVGETGDGSPLHF. The CDR3 DNA sequence: TGTGCCAGCAGCGTAGGGGAAACAGGGGATGGTTCACCCCTCCACTTT. The full variable domain, completed using reference TRBV9 and TRBJ1-6, is DSGVTQTPKHLITATGQRVTLRCSPRSGDLSVYWYQQSLDQGLQFLIQYYNGEERAKGNILERFSAQQFPDLHSELNLSSLELGDSALYFCASSVGETGDGSPLHFGNGTRLTVT.

A remark on this clone: No DNA is shown, since the ends of the CDR3 on it are uncertain; the CDR3 is the one TCRdb lists. The chain uses TRBV1 and TRBJ1-6. TRBV1 represents a pseudogene. Including both end residues, the CDR3 is 18 amino acids long. CDR3 amino acids: CTSVAPGIRSSYNSPLHF.

This clone was detected once. The genes are TRBV21-1 and TRBJ2-1; TRBD1 is taken as the D call from the table, unchecked against the DNA. TRBV21-1 is classified as a pseudogene. The CDR3 consists of 15 residues. Written as DNA, the CDR3 is TGTGCCAGCAGCAAACAGAGACAGGGCCCAAATGAGCAGTTCTTC. It specifies CASSKQRQGPNEQFF.